These 30 T cell receptor beta chains were sequenced from one sample in a study of blood T cell repertoires in COVID-19. Here immunoSEQ multiplex PCR was the method, and the copy in TCRdb shows in-frame clones only, minus some. Of around 270,000 clones in the sample, around 90% were seen once. Sample: peripheral blood. These TCRs come from a man in his 60s who had recovered from COVID-19.

This chain links TRBV7-3 with TRBJ1-1; the match to TRBD1 covers 7 bases. Germline V CDR1 and CDR2: SGHTA, FQGTGA. V was pared by 5 bases and J by 5 bases, with 11 bases of the junction left unmatched. The CDR3 covers 15 residues. CDR3 protein: CASSQTGQGVTEAFF. In nucleotides, the CDR3 is TGTGCCAGCAGCCAAACGGGGCAGGGGGTTACTGAAGCTTTCTTT.

The rearrangement joins TRBV5-1 to TRBJ2-7; possible D gene TRBD1, 5 bases. CDR1 and CDR2 from the germline V gene are SGHRS and YFSETQ. The CDR3 runs to 15 residues. Trimming pared 4 bases from V and 3 bases from J, leaving 17 bases between. The CDR3 is CASSVSGFGSYEQYF. The DNA of the CDR3 is TGCGCCAGCAGCGTTTCAGGGTTTGGAAGCTACGAGCAGTACTTC.

The rearrangement joins TRBV25-1 to TRBJ1-5; the D is unclear. This CDR3 is built from 16 residues. The germline CDR1 and CDR2 sequences are MGHDK and SYGVNS. The ends were cut back, 4 bases at V and 3 bases at J, with 16 bases in the middle. The CDR3 DNA reads as TGTGCCAGCAGTGGGGAGGGCACCTTGGACAATCAGCCCCAGCATTTT. Amino acids: CASSGEGTLDNQPQHF.

The J gene is TRBJ1-1, the V gene TRBV19; TRBD1 matches at 11 bases. After removal of 6 bases from V and 2 bases from J, the junction contained 11 bases not matched to a gene. The length of the CDR3 is 17 residues. Looked up from germline, CDR1 is LNHDA and CDR2 is SQIVND (reference sequence). In DNA form, the CDR3 reads TGTGCCAGTAGGCCTCTCCGGGACAGGGGGGGAAACACTGAAGCTTTCTTT. Encoded protein: CASRPLRDRGGNTEAFF.

This chain connects TRBV18 to TRBJ2-7; possible D gene TRBD1, 6 bases. The CDR3 extends over 12 amino acids. V was clipped by 6 bases and J by 4 bases, with 10 bases between them. Looked up from germline, CDR1 is KGHSH and CDR2 is LQKENI. The CDR3 DNA follows: TGTGCCAGCTCGGACAGCATTTACGAGCAGTACTTC. The encoded protein is CASSDSIYEQYF.

V is TRBV27 and J is TRBJ1-5; D uncertain. The V end was cut by 4 bases, the J end by 6 bases, with 10 bases between. The V gene's germline CDR1 is MNHEY and CDR2 SMNVEV (reference sequence). The CDR3 runs 13 residues. The CDR3 DNA reads TGTGCCAGCAGTTCATCCCGGAGTCAGCCCCAGCATTTT. It encodes CASSSSRSQPQHF.

The rearrangement links TRBV7-9 to TRBJ2-2, with a weak D call TRBD2 (6 bases). CDR3 size: 16 residues. The germline V gene encodes CDR1 SEHNR and CDR2 FQNEAQ (reference sequence). Trimming took 6 bases from V and 0 from J, leaving 14 bases between them. The CDR3 here is CASSSRGDANTGELFF. For the CDR3, the DNA is TGTGCCAGCAGTTCCCGCGGGGATGCGAACACCGGGGAGCTGTTTTTT.

This rearrangement joins TRBV9 to TRBJ2-2; TRBD1 aligns across 7 bases. J lost 2 bases, V lost 9 bases, and 7 bases had no gene match. Germline V gene lookup returns CDR1 SGDLS and CDR2 YYNGEE. CDR3 size: 14 residues. CDR3 DNA sequence: TGTGCCACCCGACAGGGAGCCAACACCGGGGAGCTGTTTTTT. Translating gives CATRQGANTGELFF.

The rearrangement links TRBV27 to TRBJ1-5; no definite D call. V shed 4 bases and J shed 5 bases, with 12 bases lying between them. This CDR3 has 14 residues. CDR1 is MNHEY and CDR2 is SMNVEV in the germline V gene (reference sequence). CDR3 loop: CASSSPERDQPQHF. The CDR3 nucleotides are TGTGCCAGCAGTTCGCCTGAGAGAGATCAGCCCCAGCATTTT.

This clone was recorded once. The V gene is TRBV5-1, the J gene TRBJ2-7; the match to TRBD1 covers 10 bases. The CDR3 has 17 amino acids. V shed 0 bases, J shed 0 bases, and the junction held 6 bases outside the gene matches. Germline V gene sequence: CDR1 SGHRS, CDR2 YFSETQ. The CDR3 DNA follows: TGCGCCAGCAGCTTGGCCGGGGGACAGGGGAGCTCCTACGAGCAGTACTTC. It translates to CASSLAGGQGSSYEQYF.

V usage is TRBV7-3 and J usage is TRBJ2-5; tentatively, D is TRBD2 (6 bases). CDR3 length: 14 amino acids. The V end lost 3 bases, the J end lost 5 bases, and 13 bases lay between the germline ends. CDR1 and CDR2 from the germline V gene are SGHTA and FQGTGA. CDR3 protein: CASSFRGRGETQYF. The CDR3 DNA sequence: TGTGCCAGCAGCTTCCGGGGCCGGGGGGAGACCCAGTACTTC.

Only one count was recorded for this clone. The gene calls are TRBV7-2 and TRBJ2-3; 10 nucleotides agree with TRBD1. Unmatched junction bases numbered 6, after V lost 4 bases and J lost 2 bases. Germline values: CDR1 SGHTA, CDR2 FQGNSA. The CDR3 is made up of 16 amino acids. DNA of the CDR3: TGTGCCAGCAGCTCCGACAGGGGGCGCGTCACAGATACGCAGTATTTT. Translated: CASSSDRGRVTDTQYF.

V usage is TRBV4-2 and J usage is TRBJ1-6, with 11 bases that match TRBD1. This CDR3 region has 15 residues. Per the germline V gene, CDR1 is LGHNA and CDR2 is YNFKEQ. Losses at the gene ends were 0 bases for V and 10 bases for J; bases not matched to a gene: 2. This CDR3 is CASSQDGTGGSPLHF. The CDR3 bases are TGTGCCAGCAGCCAAGATGGGACAGGGGGGTCACCCCTCCACTTT.

In this sample, this clone turned up once. This chain joins TRBV5-1 and TRBJ2-7, with 10 bases identical to TRBD1. Germline-derived CDR1 and CDR2 are SGHRS and YFSETQ. Trimming removed 2 bases from V and 3 bases from J; junction bases left unmatched: 5. There are 15 residues in the CDR3. CDR3 sequence: CASSFRTGGGYEQYF. CDR3 sequence (DNA): TGCGCCAGCAGCTTTCGGACAGGGGGTGGCTACGAGCAGTACTTC. Full variable domain (rest looked up from reference TRBV5-1 and TRBJ2-7): KAGVTQTPRYLIKTRGQQVTLSCSPISGHRSVSWYQQTPGQGLQFLFEYFSETQRNKGNFPGRFSGRQFSNSRSEMNVSTLELGDSALYLCASSFRTGGGYEQYFGPGTRLTVT.

The CDR3 is CASSKGQGTFKPQHF. CDR3 nucleotide sequence: TGTGCCAGCAGCAAAGGACAGGGGACCTTCAAGCCCCAGCATTTT. This rearrangement joins TRBV13 to TRBJ1-5, with TRBD1 matching 9 bases. Germline values: CDR1 PRHDT, CDR2 FYEKMQ (reference sequence). The CDR3 is 15 amino acids. V was clipped by 5 bases and J by 8 bases; unmatched bases: 10.

The chain links TRBV3-1 (or the pseudogene TRBV3-2) to TRBJ2-2, with D tentatively TRBD1 (6 bases). Between the trimmed V and J ends, which lost 5 bases and 3 bases, there was a span of 7 bases. Germline V gives CDR1 LGHDT, CDR2 YNNKEL (reference sequence). The CDR3 length is 13 residues. The CDR3 loop is CASSYRDTGELFF. CDR3 in DNA: TGTGCCAGCAGCTACAGGGACACCGGGGAGCTGTTTTTT.

This clone was counted a few times. The chain is built from TRBV6-2 or TRBV6-3 and TRBJ2-4, with 9 bases fitting TRBD1. The CDR3 is 13 amino acids. Germline V lookup: CDR1 MNHEY, CDR2 SVGEGT. V lost 4 bases, J lost 6 bases, and 1 base stayed unmatched. CDR3 sequence (DNA): TGTGCCAGCAGTTCGGGACAGGGAAACATTCAGTACTTC. Translating it yields CASSSGQGNIQYF.

The chain carries TRBV7-8 and TRBJ2-1; D may be TRBD2 (6 bases). V was clipped by 1 base and J by 14 bases, with 9 bases between them. This CDR3 is 11 amino acids long. Per the germline V gene, CDR1 is SGHVS and CDR2 is FQNEAQ. The CDR3 nucleotides read TGTGCCAGCAGCTTAGGGACTAAGAAGTTCTTC. This translates into CASSLGTKKFF.

The V call is TRBV5-4, the J call TRBJ1-2, with 7 bases aligning to TRBD1. V lost 2 bases and J lost 6; bases outside the gene matches: 4. Germline values: CDR1 SGHNT, CDR2 YYREEE (reference sequence). The CDR3 extends over 13 amino acids. As DNA, the CDR3 is TGTGCCAGCAGCTTTACCCAGGGGGATGGCTACACCTTC. The encoded protein is CASSFTQGDGYTF. The whole variable domain, remainder taken from reference TRBV5-4 and TRBJ1-2, is ETGVTQSPTHLIKTRGQQVTLRCSSQSGHNTVSWYQQALGQGPQFIFQYYREEENGRGNFPPRFSGLQFPNYSSELNVNALELDDSALYLCASSFTQGDGYTFGSGTRLTVV.

The rearrangement uses TRBV21-1 and TRBJ2-2; TRBD1, the table's D call, lacks a check against the DNA. TRBV21-1 is a listed pseudogene. CDR3 length: 12 residues. The CDR3: CASSTGRGELFF. CDR3 nucleotide sequence: TGTGCCAGCAGCACAGGTCGCGGGGAGCTGTTTTTT.

The J gene is TRBJ2-1, the V gene TRBV13, with 9 positions matching TRBD2. The CDR3 consists of 15 residues. From germline, CDR1 is PRHDT and CDR2 FYEKMQ (reference sequence). V lost 5 bases, J lost 7 bases, and 9 bases stayed unmatched. The CDR3 region is CASSQSGGRRNEQFF. The CDR3 nucleotides read TGTGCCAGCAGCCAGAGCGGGGGGCGTAGGAATGAGCAGTTCTTC.

The chain is built from TRBV7-8 and TRBJ2-1, with TRBD2 identical over 7 bases. This CDR3 has 14 amino acids. Germline CDR1 is SGHVS and CDR2 is FQNEAQ. J gave up 7 bases and V 5 bases, and 8 bases lay outside the gene matches. The CDR3 DNA is TGTGCCAGCAGCCTGAGCGGGGCCATAAATGAGCAGTTCTTC. It encodes CASSLSGAINEQFF.

CDR3 region: CASSLYWGPGYGYTF. For the CDR3, the DNA is TGTGCCAGCAGTTTATATTGGGGCCCGGGCTATGGCTACACCTTC. The chain combines TRBV27 with TRBJ1-2; a weak D match, TRBD1 (5 bases). V was trimmed by 1 base and J by 4 bases, leaving 13 bases between them. The V gene's germline CDR1 is MNHEY and CDR2 SMNVEV (reference sequence). This CDR3 contains 15 residues.

The rearrangement uses TRBV14 and TRBJ2-3, with D possibly matching TRBD2 (6 bases). The germline CDR1 and CDR2 sequences are SGHDN and FVKESK. The CDR3 sequence is 16 residues long. Trimming pared 4 bases from V and 0 bases from J, leaving 14 bases between. The CDR3 nucleotides read TGTGCCAGCAGCCCTGTCGGGGGACCTAGCACAGATACGCAGTATTTT. Translated: CASSPVGGPSTDTQYF.

This sequence joins TRBV5-4 and TRBJ1-1; no clear D gene. V dropped 4 bases and J dropped 1 base, with 14 bases sitting between them. Germline lookup yields CDR1 SGHNT and CDR2 YYREEE (reference sequence). CDR3 length equals 15 residues. CDR3 DNA: TGTGCCAGCAGCCCCGAGGTAGGTCGGAACACTGAAGCTTTCTTT. Its protein is CASSPEVGRNTEAFF.

This clone was counted only a few times. The gene calls are TRBV5-4 and TRBJ2-2, with a possible D match to TRBD1 (6 bases). The CDR3 extends over 17 amino acids. Germline V CDR1 and CDR2: SGHNT, YYREEE (reference sequence). V was clipped by 0 bases and J by 10 bases, with 22 bases between them. CDR3 in DNA: TGTGCCAGCAGCTTGGGTTCCGGGACATTGAGTGGGGCGGAGCTGTTTTTT. Protein sequence: CASSLGSGTLSGAELFF.

V and J are TRBV11-2 and TRBJ1-2; no definite D call. This CDR3 region has 13 residues. CDR1 SGHAT and CDR2 FQNNGV come from the germline V gene. V lost 7 bases and J 0 bases, leaving 9 bases between the germline ends. The CDR3 DNA reads as TGTGCCAGCAAAGTTAACACTAACTATGGCTACACCTTC. This gives the protein CASKVNTNYGYTF.

This chain links TRBV3-1 (or the pseudogene TRBV3-2) with TRBJ2-7; D is perhaps TRBD1 (6 bases). Germline values: CDR1 LGHDT, CDR2 YNNKEL (reference sequence). CDR3 length equals 15 residues. V gave up 4 bases and J gave up 1 base, with 14 bases separating them. CDR3 amino acids: CASSRTGTKSYEQYF. In DNA form, the CDR3 reads TGTGCCAGCAGCCGAACCGGGACAAAATCCTACGAGCAGTACTTC.

The chain combines TRBV6-1 with TRBJ1-4; the D gene is possibly TRBD1 (6 bases). Per the germline V gene, CDR1 is MNHNS and CDR2 is SASEGT. The CDR3 is made up of 14 amino acids. Trimming removed 2 bases at V and 7 bases at J, with 11 bases between. CDR3 DNA sequence: TGTGCCAGCAGTGAAAGGGGGAGGGCTGAAAAACTGTTTTTT. The encoded protein is CASSERGRAEKLFF.

This rearrangement joins TRBV15 to TRBJ1-4, with D tentatively TRBD1 (6 bases). V lost 0 bases and J 4 bases, leaving 12 bases between the germline ends. The CDR3 runs to 16 residues. The V gene's germline CDR1 is LNHNV and CDR2 YYDKDF (reference sequence). CDR3 coding DNA: TGTGCCACCAGCAGAGACGGAGGACAGAGTAATGAAAAACTGTTTTTT. It codes for CATSRDGGQSNEKLFF.